Listed here are 13 T cell receptor beta chains from one sample, sequenced in a study of T-cell memory formation after mild COVID-19. TCRdb re-analysed the 5' RACE reads in MiXCR, keeping a single row per CDR3 protein. The sample has about 110,000 distinct CDR3 sequences, over 15% seen once. Sequencing was performed on PBMCs or a T cell subset sorted from them (not recorded which). These receptors all stem from an adult woman who had mild COVID-19 (a few samples of this study predate the infection). Cell type and time point are not known.

The sample holds a few counts of this clonotype. This chain connects TRBV7-9 to TRBJ2-6, with D maybe TRBD2 (6 bases). Trimming stripped 4 bases from V and 1 base from J, with 17 bases between. The length of the CDR3 is 18 residues. Germline V gene sequence: CDR1 SEHNR, CDR2 FQNEAQ (reference sequence). The CDR3 DNA reads as TGTGCCAGCAGCTCGGGGGTTAGGACGGGTTCTGGGGCCAACGTCCTGACTTTC. Amino acid sequence: CASSSGVRTGSGANVLTF.

Concerning this clonotype: The junction and the germline gene differ at one end; a read error may be behind it. The V call is TRBV29-1, the J call TRBJ2-3; tentative D call: TRBD2 (5 bases). CDR3 length: 12 amino acids. The germline CDR1 and CDR2 sequences are SQVTM and ANQGSEA. CDR3: CSAEDYPDTQYF. CDR3 bases: TGCAGCGCTGAAGACTACCCGGATACGCAGTATTTT.

The table lists this clonotype with a few counts. V usage is TRBV29-1 and J usage is TRBJ1-5; 7 bases fit TRBD1. Trimming cost V 7 bases and J 6 bases; bases outside gene matches: 9. CDR3 length equals 13 residues. Looked up from germline, CDR1 is SQVTM and CDR2 is ANQGSEA. The CDR3: CSAHTGDSQPQHF. The DNA for the CDR3 is TGCAGCGCACATACAGGGGACTCTCAGCCCCAGCATTTT.

In its sample, this clonotype was seen a few times. The chain recombines TRBV12-3 or TRBV12-4 with TRBJ1-4, with D hard to call. The CDR3 consists of 11 residues. Trimming shortened V by 1 base and J by 6 bases, and 0 bases separated the two germline ends. The CDR3 DNA reads TGTGCCAGCAGTTTAGATGAAAAACTGTTTTTT. As protein: CASSLDEKLFF.

This clonotype has only a few counts. V is TRBV9 and J is TRBJ2-5; D unclear. Germline CDR1 is SGDLS and CDR2 is YYNGEE. Between the trimmed V and J ends, which lost 0 bases and 0 bases, there was a span of 9 bases. The CDR3 contains 15 residues. The chain's CDR3 is CASSVGVGNQETQYF. The CDR3 nucleotides are TGTGCCAGCAGCGTAGGCGTGGGGAACCAAGAGACCCAGTACTTC. The full variable domain, its missing parts supplied by reference TRBV9 and TRBJ2-5, is DSGVTQTPKHLITATGQRVTLRCSPRSGDLSVYWYQQSLDQGLQFLIQYYNGEERAKGNILERFSAQQFPDLHSELNLSSLELGDSALYFCASSVGVGNQETQYFGPGTRLLVL.

The V gene is TRBV6-6, the J gene TRBJ1-2, with 7 bases identical to TRBD1. V trimming: 8 bases; J trimming: 4 bases; junction bases outside the gene matches: 7. Germline values: CDR1 MNHNY, CDR2 SVGAGI (reference sequence). The CDR3 spans 13 residues. The CDR3 DNA follows: TGTGCCAGCTTTCGGGACAGTGTCTATGGCTACACCTTC. Its protein is CASFRDSVYGYTF.

This clonotype was observed a few times. This chain connects TRBV4-3 to TRBJ2-4, with 15 positions matching TRBD2. Germline-derived CDR1 and CDR2 are LGHNA and YSLEER. Trimming took 2 bases from V and 10 from J; bases not matched to a gene: 9. This CDR3 has 17 residues. The CDR3 is CASSQWTSGRAGGIQYF. DNA for the CDR3: TGCGCCAGCAGCCAATGGACTAGCGGGAGGGCCGGGGGAATTCAGTACTTC.

This clonotype has more than one count but fewer than ten. This chain uses TRBV7-8 with TRBJ2-3, with TRBD2 as a possible D gene (5 bases). The CDR3 totals 15 residues. Germline CDR1 and CDR2: SGHVS and FQNEAQ. Trimming took 8 bases from V and 8 from J, leaving 23 bases between them. The CDR3 nucleotides read TGTGCCAGCTTCGGAGCGGAGCGCGCCCTAGGTACGCAGTATTTT. Translating it yields CASFGAERALGTQYF.

This clonotype showed up many times. This chain uses TRBV5-6 with TRBJ2-1; D is possibly TRBD2 (5 bases). This CDR3 is 13 amino acids long. Germline loops: CDR1 SGHDT, CDR2 YYEEEE. The V end lost 3 bases, the J end lost 3 bases, and 7 bases lay between the germline ends. The CDR3: CASSSDFYNEQFF. CDR3 nucleotide sequence: TGTGCCAGCAGCTCGGACTTCTACAATGAGCAGTTCTTC. The full variable domain, completed using reference TRBV5-6 and TRBJ2-1, is DAGVTQSPTHLIKTRGQQVTLRCSPKSGHDTVSWYQQALGQGPQFIFQYYEEEERQRGNFPDRFSGHQFPNYSSELNVNALLLGDSALYLCASSSDFYNEQFFGPGTRLTVL.

This clonotype was observed once. The chain recombines TRBV3-1 with TRBJ2-1; D ambiguous. This CDR3 contains 14 residues. The V end lost 1 base, the J end lost 4 bases, and 8 bases lay between the germline ends. Germline lookup yields CDR1 LGHDT and CDR2 YNNKEL (reference sequence). CDR3 in DNA: TGTGCCAGCAGCCAAGGTGCCTCATACAATGAGCAGTTCTTC. It encodes CASSQGASYNEQFF.

The J gene is TRBJ2-7, the V gene TRBV6-2 or TRBV6-3; no reliable D call. V lost 10 bases and J 3 bases, leaving 16 bases between the germline ends. The CDR3 runs 13 residues. Germline V gene data show CDR1 as MNHEY and CDR2 as SVGEGT. In DNA, the CDR3 is TGTGCCACCCGGTTGGGCTCAGGCTACGAGCAGTACTTC. This sequence encodes CATRLGSGYEQYF.

This sequence joins TRBV18 and TRBJ2-7; 8 bases align to TRBD2. V was clipped by 4 bases and J by 7 bases; unmatched bases: 3. The CDR3 runs 12 residues. The germline CDR1 and CDR2 sequences are KGHSH and LQKENI. The CDR3 nucleotides are TGTGCCAGCTCACTAGCGGGAAGGGAGCAGTACTTC. This sequence encodes CASSLAGREQYF. Full variable domain (missing parts from reference TRBV18 and TRBJ2-7): NAGVMQNPRHLVRRRGQEARLRCSPMKGHSHVYWYRQLPEEGLKFMVYLQKENIIDESGMPKERFSAEFPKEGPSILRIQQVVRGDSAAYFCASSLAGREQYFGPGTRLTVT.

The gene calls are TRBV10-3 and TRBJ2-7, with no clear D. Germline CDR1 and CDR2: ENHRY and SYGVKD. This CDR3 comprises 14 residues. The ends were cut back, 0 bases at V and 0 bases at J, with 6 bases in the middle. CDR3 sequence: CAISESAASYEQYF. In nucleotides, the CDR3 is TGTGCCATCAGTGAGTCGGCCGCCTCCTACGAGCAGTACTTC.